This T cell receptor beta chain is drawn from a study of blood T cells in healthy people across ages. A second PCR of 7 to 11 cycles used a sample-barcoded 5' primer and a J-beta primer mix. Researchers report that a template-switch adaptor with 12 random nucleotides tagged each cDNA molecule. TCRdb analysed the 5' RACE reads with MiXCR anew, one entry per CDR3 protein. The sample has 1.5 million to 2 million distinct CDR3 sequences, roughly two fifths seen once. This CDR3 spans 19 amino acids. Germline V gene sequence: CDR1 LGHDT, CDR2 YNNKEL (reference sequence). V was trimmed by 1 base and J by 9 bases, leaving 28 bases between them.

Material for sequencing was blood. The V and J genes are TRBV3-1 and TRBJ2-1, with D maybe TRBD1 (5 bases). The receptor was isolated from a human donor in good health. CDR3 DNA: TGTGCCAGCAGCCAAGTCACAAAGAGGCCTCCCTTTGCAGGGCCTGAGCAGTTCTTC. This sequence encodes CASSQVTKRPPFAGPEQFF.